This T cell receptor beta chain was recovered during a study of blood T cell repertoires in COVID-19. CDR3 length: 15 amino acids. The V and J ends lost 5 bases and 4 bases, in that order; junction bases with no gene match: 3. Germline assignment: CDR1 KGHDR and CDR2 SFDVKD. Authors' data handling: The assay estimated nucleated cells by amplifying reference gene primers. Produced via immunoSEQ multiplex PCR; TCRdb's table is partial and in-frame only. V and J calls and clone size come straight from that table; D and trimming were deduced from the DNA. The sample shows 220,000 or so clones, 82% of them seen only once.

The sequence came from an elderly woman with acute or convalescent COVID-19. The V and J genes are TRBV24-1 and TRBJ2-1; 11 bases agree with TRBD2. Sequencing was done on a sample of peripheral blood. The CDR3 region is CATSATSGDYNEQFF. DNA for the CDR3: TGTGCCACCAGTGCGACTAGCGGGGATTACAATGAGCAGTTCTTC.